This T cell receptor beta chain comes out of a study of blood T cell repertoires in COVID-19. About the research overall: Specimens from acute and convalescent COVID-19 originated in the United States, Italy and Spain. The analysed material was cDNA or gDNA that came from T cells, B-cell-depleted T cells, or PBMCs.

Repertoires were generated with immunoSEQ multiplex PCR, while TCRdb's copy carries only in-frame clones and drops some. The repertoire holds approximately 15,000 clones, with about 93% as singletons. Sequenced input: peripheral blood. This receptor was obtained from a man in his sixties with active COVID-19.

CDR3 sequence (DNA): TGTGCCAGCAGCCCCCTTTTAGGACAGGGGTTCTACAATGAGCAGTTCTTC. Translation: CASSPLLGQGFYNEQFF. The rearrangement links TRBV7-9 to TRBJ2-1; 9 bases agree with TRBD1. Germline values: CDR1 SEHNR, CDR2 FQNEAQ (reference sequence). The trim removed 5 bases at V and 3 bases at J, leaving 11 bases unmatched. CDR3 size: 17 residues.